The clone carrying this TCR beta chain rates as medium-sized. Its antigen is unknown. The data originate from a study of breast tumors, draining lymph nodes, adjacent tissues. Study-wide points: Compared with lymph nodes, tumors were less diverse; compared with nontumor tissue, more. Tumor T cell lymph node origin was a supported hypothesis, not proven. Compared with basal-like, luminal-like tumors shared significantly more repertoire with nontumor tissue. Data fit most tumor T cells coming from lymph node, expanding in tumor.

One entry per CDR3 protein results from TCRdb running MiXCR on the multiplex PCR reads. Here the sample spans more than 20,000 distinct CDR3 sequences, approximately 49% being singletons. The origin of this receptor is a female donor with breast cancer. Some clones in this sample may be carry-over from other donors' samples. Sequenced: breast tumor tissue.

CDR3 nucleotides: TGCGCCAGCAGCCCCCCAGCCCAATACGAGCAGTACTTC. Translation gives CASSPPAQYEQYF. The chain carries TRBV4-1 and TRBJ2-7; D is unresolved. V was clipped by 4 bases and J by 4 bases, with 11 bases between them. CDR1 is MGHRA, CDR2 YSYEKL, per germline. The CDR3 runs 13 residues.